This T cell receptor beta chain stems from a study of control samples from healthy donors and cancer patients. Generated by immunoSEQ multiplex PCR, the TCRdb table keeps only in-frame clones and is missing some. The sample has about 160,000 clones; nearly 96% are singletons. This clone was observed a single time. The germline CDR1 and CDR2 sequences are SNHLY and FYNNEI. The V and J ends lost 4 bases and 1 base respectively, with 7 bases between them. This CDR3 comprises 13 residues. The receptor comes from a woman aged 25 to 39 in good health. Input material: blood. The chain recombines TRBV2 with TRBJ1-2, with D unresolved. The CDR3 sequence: CASSVRSNYGYTF. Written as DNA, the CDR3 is TGTGCCAGCAGTGTTCGCAGTAACTATGGCTACACCTTC.